Listed below are T cell receptor beta chains from one sample, sequenced in a study of blood T cell repertoires in COVID-19. Method: immunoSEQ multiplex PCR; TCRdb's copy keeps in-frame clones and lacks some. Among around 60,000 clones listed, 80% to 90% were seen once. The sequenced sample consisted of peripheral blood. The receptor set was obtained from a man aged 40-55 years with acute or convalescent COVID-19. CDR3s include the opening cysteine and the closing phenylalanine or tryptophan. A D gene is named only where the DNA matches it firmly. The listing skips clone size in some rows; elsewhere it reads once, few, many or a size class.

j_gene | abundance | v_gene | d_gene | CDR3aa | CDR3nt
TRBJ1-1 | NA | TRBV9 | NA | CASSPQTVNTEAFF | TGTGCCAGCAGCCCGCAGACAGTGAACACTGAAGCTTTCTTT
TRBJ1-4 | NA | TRBV2 | NA | CASSEAGSNEKLFF | TGTGCCAGCAGTGAAGCGGGCTCCAATGAAAAACTGTTTTTT
TRBJ1-6 | NA | TRBV19 | TRBD1 | CASSIRGPNSNGANSPLHF | TGTGCCAGTAGTATTAGGGGGCCTAACTCCAACGGCGCCAATTCACCCCTCCACTTT
TRBJ2-5 | NA | TRBV2 | TRBD2 | CASRTGLAGTEETQYF | TGTGCCAGCAGGACGGGACTAGCGGGGACAGAAGAGACCCAGTACTTC
TRBJ2-7 | NA | TRBV2 | NA | CASSVSSYEQYF | TGTGCCAGCAGTGTCAGCTCCTACGAGCAGTACTTC
TRBJ2-7 | NA | TRBV6-1 | TRBD1 | CASSEPTGGSYYEQYF | TGTGCCAGCAGTGAACCTACAGGGGGCTCCTATTACGAGCAGTACTTC
TRBJ2-7 | NA | TRBV28 | NA | CASSLGGPGKGYEQYF | TGTGCCAGCAGTTTGGGGGGGCCTGGTAAGGGCTACGAGCAGTACTTC
TRBJ2-7 | NA | TRBV19 | NA | CASSPTRENPYEQYF | TGTGCCAGTAGTCCGACGAGGGAGAATCCTTACGAGCAGTACTTC
TRBJ2-1 | NA | TRBV6-4 | NA | CASSDSIGAGNYNEQFF | TGTGCCAGCAGTGACTCGATAGGTGCAGGGAACTACAATGAGCAGTTCTTC
TRBJ1-1 | once | TRBV29-1 | NA | CSVSGNTEAFF | TGCAGCGTTTCGGGGAACACTGAAGCTTTCTTT
TRBJ1-2 | NA | TRBV3-1/TRBV3-2 | NA | CASSQAVGVGYGYTF | TGTGCCAGCAGCCAAGCGGTAGGGGTCGGCTATGGCTACACCTTC
TRBJ1-6 | NA | TRBV19 | NA | CASRGRAFSSYNSPLHF | TGTGCCTCTCGAGGGAGGGCCTTCAGCTCCTATAATTCACCCCTCCACTTT
TRBJ1-1 | NA | TRBV25-1 | TRBD1 | CASSAPGQKAFF | TGTGCCAGCAGTGCTCCGGGACAGAAAGCTTTCTTT
TRBJ1-2 | NA | TRBV7-3 | TRBD1 | CASSPDRGTFKGYTF | TGTGCCAGCAGCCCGGACAGGGGGACCTTCAAGGGCTACACCTTC
TRBJ1-6 | NA | TRBV15 | NA | CATSLLVARDSPLHF | TGTGCCACCTCCCTTCTGGTGGCCCGTGATTCACCCCTCCACTTT
TRBJ2-7 | NA | TRBV28 | TRBD1 | CASTPGQGGVYEQYF | TGTGCCAGCACCCCCGGACAGGGAGGTGTCTACGAGCAGTACTTC
TRBJ2-2 | NA | TRBV6-6 | TRBD1 | CASSYATGGRAGELFF | TGTGCCAGCAGTTACGCCACAGGGGGTAGGGCCGGGGAGCTGTTTTTT
TRBJ2-3 | NA | TRBV2 | NA | CASKPRSGAADTQYF | TGTGCCAGCAAGCCCCGCTCAGGGGCGGCAGATACGCAGTATTTT
TRBJ2-7 | NA | TRBV7-2 | NA | CASSLAGPYEQYF | TGTGCCAGCAGCTTAGCGGGGCCCTACGAGCAGTACTTC
TRBJ1-1 | NA | TRBV29-1 | NA | CSVEGRDTEAFF | TGCAGCGTCGAAGGACGGGACACTGAAGCTTTCTTT